A single sample is the source of the 17 T cell receptor beta chains below, sequenced in a study of blood T cell repertoires in COVID-19. Here immunoSEQ multiplex PCR was the method, and the copy in TCRdb shows in-frame clones only, minus some. The table shows a few hundred thousand clones, with approximately 85% occurring only once. The source material was PBMCs or T cells enriched from blood (not recorded which). The receptors come from a young man who had recovered from COVID-19.

The J gene is TRBJ1-3, the V gene TRBV9; D gene ambiguous. The germline V gene encodes CDR1 SGDLS and CDR2 YYNGEE. The CDR3 has 16 residues. The V gene lost 4 bases and the J gene lost 3 bases, with 17 bases spanning the gap. The CDR3 DNA follows: TGTGCCAGCAGCCACCTATCGCCGGTTCGTGGAAACACCATATATTTT. Translating it yields CASSHLSPVRGNTIYF.

The rearrangement uses TRBV30 and TRBJ2-3; TRBD2 aligns across 7 bases. The J segment lost 1 base and the V segment lost 0 bases, leaving 1 base of the junction unmatched. The germline V gene has CDR1 GTSNPN and CDR2 SVGIG (reference sequence). This CDR3 comprises 14 residues. This CDR3 reads CAWSVSGGTDTQYF. The DNA of the CDR3 is TGTGCCTGGAGTGTAAGCGGGGGCACAGATACGCAGTATTTT.

The CDR3 region is CASSLDYGDSPLHF. The CDR3 coding sequence is TGTGCCAGCAGCTTAGATTACGGGGATTCACCCCTCCACTTT. The V call is TRBV11-2, the J call TRBJ1-6; no firm D call. This CDR3 is built from 14 residues. Germline CDR1 is SGHAT and CDR2 is FQNNGV. Trimming stripped 0 bases from V and 8 bases from J, with 8 bases between.

This clone showed up just once. The CDR3 loop is CASSLAVTDTEAFF. CDR3 coding DNA: TGTGCCAGCAGCTTAGCGGTTACGGACACTGAAGCTTTCTTT. This chain uses TRBV7-9 with TRBJ1-1; D remains ambiguous. The CDR3 is 14 residues long. Deletions cut 0 bases from V and 3 bases from J, with 8 bases between. In germline, CDR1 is SEHNR, CDR2 FQNEAQ (reference sequence).

The J gene is TRBJ1-5, the V gene TRBV3-1 (or the pseudogene TRBV3-2); possibly TRBD1 for D (5 bases). CDR1 and CDR2 from the germline V gene are LGHDT and YNNKEL (reference sequence). V was cut by 4 bases and J by 3 bases, with 10 bases left in between. The CDR3 covers 14 residues. CDR3 coding DNA: TGTGCCAGCAGCCTGGGACTGAACAATCAGCCCCAGCATTTT. Amino acid sequence: CASSLGLNNQPQHF.

The genes are TRBV5-1 and TRBJ1-6; 7 bases match TRBD1. The CDR3 runs 15 residues. Per germline, CDR1 SGHRS and CDR2 YFSETQ. V lost 0 bases and J lost 8; bases outside the gene matches: 5. DNA for the CDR3: TGCGCCAGCAGCTTGGCCGGGACAGCTTATTCACCCCTCCACTTT. It codes for CASSLAGTAYSPLHF.

This clone was seen just once. The V call is TRBV7-9, the J call TRBJ1-5, with D tentatively TRBD1 (5 bases). Germline V gene sequence: CDR1 SEHNR, CDR2 FQNEAQ (reference sequence). This CDR3 is built from 15 residues. V was shortened by 1 base and J by 0 bases, with 7 bases between the two germline ends. The CDR3 here is CASSLGTNSNQPQHF. Written as DNA, the CDR3 is TGTGCCAGCAGCTTAGGGACAAATAGCAATCAGCCCCAGCATTTT.

This clone appeared once. The rearrangement links TRBV19 to TRBJ1-2; D possibly corresponds to TRBD1 (6 bases). The V gene lost 9 bases and the J gene lost 9 bases, with 17 bases spanning the gap. CDR1 is LNHDA and CDR2 is SQIVND in the germline V gene (reference sequence). This CDR3 comprises 12 residues. CDR3: CARAGTSFSYTF. The CDR3 region has the DNA TGTGCCAGGGCTGGGACATCCTTCAGCTACACCTTC.

The chain uses TRBV27 and TRBJ1-5, with 8 bases that match TRBD1. The CDR3 covers 16 residues. Germline V lookup: CDR1 MNHEY, CDR2 SMNVEV (reference sequence). With V trimmed by 3 bases and J by 2 bases, 6 bases remained unmatched. CDR3 DNA sequence: TGTGCCAGCAGTTTGGACAGGGTCGGAGGCAATCAGCCCCAGCATTTT. This gives the protein CASSLDRVGGNQPQHF.

The rearrangement links TRBV5-5 to TRBJ1-6; D not certain. Looked up from germline, CDR1 is SGHKS and CDR2 is YYEKEE (reference sequence). The CDR3 has 20 amino acids. The germline V and J ends were trimmed by 6 bases and 5 bases, with 30 bases remaining between them. The CDR3 nucleotides are TGTGCCAGCACACCAATTCACCCCCCCGGTGAGGGAGAGGATAATTCACCCCTCCACTTT. The encoded protein is CASTPIHPPGEGEDNSPLHF.

V gene TRBV5-5 combines with J gene TRBJ2-7; tentative D call: TRBD1 (6 bases). Germline CDR1 and CDR2: SGHKS and YYEKEE (reference sequence). The CDR3 has 14 amino acids. Trimming removed 3 bases from V and 5 bases from J, with 15 bases in between. The CDR3 DNA sequence: TGTGCCAGCAGCTCACTCCGGGACATCGACGAGCAGTACTTC. It translates to CASSSLRDIDEQYF.

The genes are TRBV7-2 and TRBJ1-2; D is ambiguous. CDR3 length equals 13 residues. Germline assignment: CDR1 SGHTA and CDR2 FQGNSA. V was pared by 1 base and J by 8 bases, with 11 bases between. The CDR3 DNA reads as TGTGCCAGCAGCTTAGGGGCACAGACGGGCTACACCTTC. Translation gives CASSLGAQTGYTF.

The rearrangement links TRBV4-1 to TRBJ1-1, with 8 bases matching TRBD1. The CDR3 runs 15 residues. The ends lost 4 bases at V and 1 base at J; junction bases unmatched: 5. Germline V gene sequence: CDR1 MGHRA, CDR2 YSYEKL. The CDR3, as DNA: TGCGCCAGCAGCCTACTAACAGGGGGGAACACTGAAGCTTTCTTT. Translation gives CASSLLTGGNTEAFF.

The chain links TRBV5-1 to TRBJ1-6, with unresolved D. Per the germline V gene, CDR1 is SGHRS and CDR2 is YFSETQ. CDR3 length equals 16 residues. Trimming took 0 bases from V and 0 from J, leaving 7 bases between them. CDR3 sequence (DNA): TGCGCCAGCAGCTTGGTTACGAGCTCCTATAATTCACCCCTCCACTTT. Residues: CASSLVTSSYNSPLHF. Using reference TRBV5-1 and TRBJ1-6 for the parts outside the CDR3, the full variable domain is KAGVTQTPRYLIKTRGQQVTLSCSPISGHRSVSWYQQTPGQGLQFLFEYFSETQRNKGNFPGRFSGRQFSNSRSEMNVSTLELGDSALYLCASSLVTSSYNSPLHFGNGTRLTVT.

V usage is TRBV28 and J usage is TRBJ1-6, with D hard to call. The CDR3 totals 15 residues. V was shortened by 3 bases and J by 0 bases, with 6 bases between the two germline ends. The germline V gene has CDR1 MDHEN and CDR2 SYDVKM. This CDR3 reads CASSLRSSYNSPLHF. The CDR3 coding sequence is TGTGCCAGCAGTTTGCGAAGCTCCTATAATTCACCCCTCCACTTT. Drawing the rest from reference TRBV28 and TRBJ1-6, the complete variable domain is DVKVTQSSRYLVKRTGEKVFLECVQDMDHENMFWYRQDPGLGLRLIYFSYDVKMKEKGDIPEGYSVSREKKERFSLILESASTNQTSMYLCASSLRSSYNSPLHFGNGTRLTVT.

The CDR3 here is CASSEEYGDTRAGKLFF. CDR3 DNA sequence: TGTGCCAGCAGTGAAGAGTATGGGGACACCCGGGCGGGAAAACTGTTTTTT. J is TRBJ1-4 and V is TRBV6-1; the D gene is possibly TRBD1 (6 bases). Between the trimmed V and J ends, which lost 1 base and 10 bases, there was a span of 22 bases. The CDR3 totals 17 residues. CDR1 and CDR2 from the germline V gene are MNHNS and SASEGT.

The rearrangement uses TRBV10-3 and TRBJ1-1; D remains ambiguous. The CDR3 is made up of 14 amino acids. Germline lookup yields CDR1 ENHRY and CDR2 SYGVKD. Trimming took off 5 bases at V and 4 bases at J, with 14 bases between the two ends. The CDR3 loop reads CAISPVTGSTEAFF. The CDR3, as DNA: TGTGCCATCAGTCCAGTGACGGGGAGCACTGAAGCTTTCTTT.